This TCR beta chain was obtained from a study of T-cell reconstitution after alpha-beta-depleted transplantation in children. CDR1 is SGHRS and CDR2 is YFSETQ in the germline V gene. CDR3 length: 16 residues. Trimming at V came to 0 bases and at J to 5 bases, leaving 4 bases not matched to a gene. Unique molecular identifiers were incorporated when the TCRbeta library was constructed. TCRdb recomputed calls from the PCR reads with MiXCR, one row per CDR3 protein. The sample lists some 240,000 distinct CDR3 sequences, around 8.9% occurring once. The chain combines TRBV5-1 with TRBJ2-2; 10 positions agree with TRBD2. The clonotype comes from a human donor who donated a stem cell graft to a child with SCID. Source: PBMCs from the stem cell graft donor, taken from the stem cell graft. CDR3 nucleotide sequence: TGCGCCAGCAGCTTGGAGGGACTAGCGTTAACCGGGGAGCTGTTTTTT. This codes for CASSLEGLALTGELFF.